Listed below are T cell receptor beta chains from one sample, sequenced in a study of technical replicates of blood from a handful of donors. Profiling relied on immunoSEQ multiplex PCR, and the TCRdb table lists in-frame clones only, not all of them. The sample shows about 13,000 clones, more than 75% of them seen only once. The sequenced sample consisted of PBMCs. The source of these receptors is a human donor in good health. Each CDR3 is given without its conserved first and last residue. Expanded clones are given a class, and other clones once, few, many or no size at all.

>TRBV28|NA|TRBJ2-5
ASSLTQETQY
>TRBV27|NA|TRBJ2-1
ASGRGSYNEQF
>TRBV6-1|NA|TRBJ2-1
ASSEASGSYNEQF
>TRBV5-4|NA|TRBJ2-3
ASSLTTGTDTDTQY
>TRBV18|NA|TRBJ2-7
ASSPPDKSEQY
>TRBV9|NA|TRBJ2-3
ASSGRLAGDVDTQY
>TRBV6-1|NA|TRBJ2-6
ASSERGDGANVLT
>TRBV5-6|once|TRBJ1-5
ASSFRGQPQH
>TRBV30|NA|TRBJ1-3
AWSEGAQGNTIY
>TRBV28|NA|TRBJ2-7
SSSDTYEQY
>TRBV2|few|TRBJ2-2
ASSEARSLAGAVGELF
>TRBV29-1|once|TRBJ2-5
SVELAGAETQY
>TRBV11-2|NA|TRBJ2-1
ASSLEAGVGEQF
>TRBV6-6|NA|TRBJ2-3
ASRLGVTDTQY
>TRBV6-5|NA|TRBJ1-3
ASSYSSILGNTIY
>TRBV15|few|TRBJ1-5
ATSRGQENQPQH